Detailed here is one T cell receptor beta chain. What it binds is unknown. The PCR contained 60 Vbeta and 13 Jbeta primers. Method: immunoSEQ multiplex PCR; TCRdb's copy keeps in-frame clones and lacks some. The listing contains approximately 140,000 clones. This record belongs to a study of cytomegalovirus exposure and HLA in healthy donors. Study observations and caveats: The study had only CMV serostatus as immune exposure information. An assumption of roughly uniform sequencing depth across donors underlay the presence/absence analyses. Productive rates of about 87% or about 30% were seen for most TCR beta V segments in an earlier analysis. A missense DCLRE1C variant was associated with V- and J-gene trimming of TCR beta chains in a later analysis, and an independent cohort replicated the association.

With 2 bases clipped from V and 0 bases from J, the junction kept 12 bases outside the gene matches. Germline V lookup: CDR1 SGHAT, CDR2 FQDESV (reference sequence). This CDR3 contains 19 residues. The TCR was taken from a young woman in good health and CMV-seronegative. The V and J genes are TRBV11-1 and TRBJ2-7, with 11 bases fitting TRBD1. Sample: PBMCs. The CDR3 here is CASSLTLSDRGLSSYEQYV. CDR3 bases: TGTGCCAGCAGCTTAACCCTATCGGACAGGGGGCTGAGCTCCTACGAGCAGTACGTC.